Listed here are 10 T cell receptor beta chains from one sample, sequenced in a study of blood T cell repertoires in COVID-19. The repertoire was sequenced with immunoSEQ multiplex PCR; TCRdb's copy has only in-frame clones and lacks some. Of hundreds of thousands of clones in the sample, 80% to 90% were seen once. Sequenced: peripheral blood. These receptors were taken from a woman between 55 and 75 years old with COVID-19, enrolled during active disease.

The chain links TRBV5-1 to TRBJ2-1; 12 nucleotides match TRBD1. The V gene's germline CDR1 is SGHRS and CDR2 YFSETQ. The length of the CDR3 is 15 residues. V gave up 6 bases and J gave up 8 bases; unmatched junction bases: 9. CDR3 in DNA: TGCGCCAGCATACCGGGGGGACAGGGGGCCGATGAGCAGTTCTTC. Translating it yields CASIPGGQGADEQFF.

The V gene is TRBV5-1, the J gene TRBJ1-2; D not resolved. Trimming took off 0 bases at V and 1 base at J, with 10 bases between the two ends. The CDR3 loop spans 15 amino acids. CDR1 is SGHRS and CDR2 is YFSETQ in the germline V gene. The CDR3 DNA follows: TGCGCCAGCAGCTTGGGGGCAGGATTTAACTATGGCTACACCTTC. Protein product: CASSLGAGFNYGYTF.

CDR3 residues: CASRGGKSGQPQHF. The CDR3 DNA reads TGTGCCAGCAGGGGGGGGAAGAGCGGTCAGCCCCAGCATTTT. This chain links TRBV2 with TRBJ1-5; weak D call: TRBD1 (5 bases). CDR1 and CDR2 (germline): SNHLY, FYNNEI. The CDR3 is 14 amino acids. The germline V and J ends were trimmed by 6 bases and 6 bases, with 15 bases remaining between them. Full variable domain (rest looked up from reference TRBV2 and TRBJ1-5): EPEVTQTPSHQVTQMGQEVILRCVPISNHLYFYWYRQILGQKVEFLVSFYNNEISEKSEIFDDQFSVERPDGSNFTLKIRSTKLEDSAMYFCASRGGKSGQPQHFGDGTRLSIL.

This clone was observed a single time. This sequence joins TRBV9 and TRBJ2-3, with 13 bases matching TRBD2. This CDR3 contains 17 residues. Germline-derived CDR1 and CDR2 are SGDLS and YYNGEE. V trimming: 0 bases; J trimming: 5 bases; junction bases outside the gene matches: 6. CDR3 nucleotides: TGTGCCAGCAGCGTAGCTGGGACTAGCGGGGTGATAGATACGCAGTATTTT. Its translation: CASSVAGTSGVIDTQYF.

The CDR3 reads CASSSGTSSNQPQHF. The CDR3 nucleotides read TGTGCCAGCAGTTCCGGGACAAGTAGCAATCAGCCCCAGCATTTT. V is TRBV28 and J is TRBJ1-5; TRBD1 is a possible D gene (6 bases). V lost 4 bases and J lost 0, with 10 bases in between. The length of the CDR3 is 15 residues. Germline V lookup: CDR1 MDHEN, CDR2 SYDVKM.

Here the CDR3 reads CASSSRQAYEQYF. CDR3 DNA sequence: TGTGCCAGCAGTTCCCGACAGGCGTACGAGCAGTACTTC. This rearrangement joins TRBV6-5 to TRBJ2-7; weak D call: TRBD1 (6 bases). This CDR3 has 13 amino acids. Germline V CDR1 and CDR2: MNHEY, SVGAGI. V shed 4 bases and J shed 4 bases, with 11 bases lying between them.

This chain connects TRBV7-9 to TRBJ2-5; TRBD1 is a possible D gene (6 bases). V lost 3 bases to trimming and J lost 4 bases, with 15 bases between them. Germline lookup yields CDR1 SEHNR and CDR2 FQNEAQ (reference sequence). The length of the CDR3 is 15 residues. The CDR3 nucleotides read TGTGCCAGCAGCTTCCCGCAGGGGTTTGCAGAGACCCAGTACTTC. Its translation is CASSFPQGFAETQYF.

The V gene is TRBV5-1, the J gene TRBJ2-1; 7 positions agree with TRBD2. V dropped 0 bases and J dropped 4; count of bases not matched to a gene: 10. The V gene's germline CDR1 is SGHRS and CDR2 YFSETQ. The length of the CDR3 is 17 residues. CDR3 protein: CASSLAPTGGGYNEQFF. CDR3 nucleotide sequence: TGCGCCAGCAGCTTGGCGCCCACGGGCGGGGGTTACAATGAGCAGTTCTTC.

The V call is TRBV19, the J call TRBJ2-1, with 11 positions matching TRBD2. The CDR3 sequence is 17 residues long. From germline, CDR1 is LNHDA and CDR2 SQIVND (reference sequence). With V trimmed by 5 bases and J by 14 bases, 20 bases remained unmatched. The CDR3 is CASSLRGTSGGDNGKFF. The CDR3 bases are TGTGCCAGTAGTCTCCGGGGAACTAGCGGGGGTGATAATGGGAAGTTCTTC.

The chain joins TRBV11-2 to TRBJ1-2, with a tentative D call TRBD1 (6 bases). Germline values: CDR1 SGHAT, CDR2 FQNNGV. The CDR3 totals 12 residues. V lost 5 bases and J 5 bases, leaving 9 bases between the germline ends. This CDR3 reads CASSPQGYGYTF. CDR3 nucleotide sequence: TGTGCCAGCAGCCCACAGGGTTATGGCTACACCTTC.